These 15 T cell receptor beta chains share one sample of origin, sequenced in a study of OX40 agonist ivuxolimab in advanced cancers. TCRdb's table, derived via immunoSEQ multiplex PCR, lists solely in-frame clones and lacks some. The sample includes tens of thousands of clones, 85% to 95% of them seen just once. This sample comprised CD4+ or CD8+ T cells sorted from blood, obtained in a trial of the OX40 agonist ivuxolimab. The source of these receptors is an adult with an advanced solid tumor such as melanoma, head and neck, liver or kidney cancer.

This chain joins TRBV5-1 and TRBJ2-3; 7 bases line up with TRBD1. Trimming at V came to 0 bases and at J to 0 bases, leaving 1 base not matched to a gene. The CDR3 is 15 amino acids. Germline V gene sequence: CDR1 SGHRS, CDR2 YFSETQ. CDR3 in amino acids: CASSLGGQSTDTQYF. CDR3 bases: TGCGCCAGCAGCTTGGGGGGACAGAGCACAGATACGCAGTATTTT.

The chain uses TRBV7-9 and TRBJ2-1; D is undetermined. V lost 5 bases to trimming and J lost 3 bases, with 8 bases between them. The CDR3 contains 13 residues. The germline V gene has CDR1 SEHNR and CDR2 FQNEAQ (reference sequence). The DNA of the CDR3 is TGTGCCAGCAGCCCGGGTTACTACAATGAGCAGTTCTTC. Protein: CASSPGYYNEQFF.

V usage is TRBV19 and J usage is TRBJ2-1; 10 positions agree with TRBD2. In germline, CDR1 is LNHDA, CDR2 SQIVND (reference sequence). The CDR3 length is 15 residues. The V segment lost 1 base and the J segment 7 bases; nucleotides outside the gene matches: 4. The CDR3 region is CASSIGTTSGNEQFF. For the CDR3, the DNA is TGTGCCAGTAGTATAGGGACGACTAGCGGGAATGAGCAGTTCTTC. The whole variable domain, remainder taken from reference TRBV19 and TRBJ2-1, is DGGITQSPKYLFRKEGQNVTLSCEQNLNHDAMYWYRQDPGQGLRLIYYSQIVNDFQKGDIAEGYSVSREKKESFPLTVTSAQKNPTAFYLCASSIGTTSGNEQFFGPGTRLTVL.

The CDR3: CASSVAGIGTEAFF. CDR3 DNA: TGTGCCAGCAGCGTAGCGGGGATAGGAACTGAAGCTTTCTTT. This rearrangement joins TRBV9 to TRBJ1-1, with no clear D. Trimming took off 0 bases at V and 5 bases at J, with 11 bases between the two ends. Germline V CDR1 and CDR2: SGDLS, YYNGEE. The CDR3 has 14 residues. Full variable domain (rest looked up from reference TRBV9 and TRBJ1-1): DSGVTQTPKHLITATGQRVTLRCSPRSGDLSVYWYQQSLDQGLQFLIQYYNGEERAKGNILERFSAQQFPDLHSELNLSSLELGDSALYFCASSVAGIGTEAFFGQGTRLTVV.

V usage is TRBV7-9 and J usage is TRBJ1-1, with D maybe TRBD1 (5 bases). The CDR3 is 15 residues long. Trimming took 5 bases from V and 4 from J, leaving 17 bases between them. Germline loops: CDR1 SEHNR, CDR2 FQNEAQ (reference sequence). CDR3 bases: TGTGCCAGCAGCCCCAAGATCAGGGAGAGCACTGAAGCTTTCTTT. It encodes CASSPKIRESTEAFF.

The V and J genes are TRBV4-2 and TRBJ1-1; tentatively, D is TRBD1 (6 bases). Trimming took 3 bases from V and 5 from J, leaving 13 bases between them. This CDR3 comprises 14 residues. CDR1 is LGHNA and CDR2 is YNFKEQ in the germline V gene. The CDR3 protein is CASSQAGDRTEAFF. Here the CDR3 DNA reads TGTGCCAGCAGCCAGGCAGGGGATAGGACTGAAGCTTTCTTT.

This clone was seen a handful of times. The CDR3 DNA reads TGTGCCAGTAGCTCGCGGCCCTCCTACAATGAGCAGTTCTTC. Protein: CASSSRPSYNEQFF. This chain connects TRBV19 to TRBJ2-1; no definite D call. Looked up from germline, CDR1 is LNHDA and CDR2 is SQIVND (reference sequence). Trimming removed 6 bases from V and 0 bases from J, with 9 bases in between. The CDR3 extends over 14 amino acids.

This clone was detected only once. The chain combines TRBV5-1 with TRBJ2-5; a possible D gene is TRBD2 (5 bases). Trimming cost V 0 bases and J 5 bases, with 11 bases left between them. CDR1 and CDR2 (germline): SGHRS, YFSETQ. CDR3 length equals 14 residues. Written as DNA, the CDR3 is TGCGCCAGCAGCTTGGCCGTCCGAGGGGAGACCCAGTACTTC. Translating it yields CASSLAVRGETQYF.

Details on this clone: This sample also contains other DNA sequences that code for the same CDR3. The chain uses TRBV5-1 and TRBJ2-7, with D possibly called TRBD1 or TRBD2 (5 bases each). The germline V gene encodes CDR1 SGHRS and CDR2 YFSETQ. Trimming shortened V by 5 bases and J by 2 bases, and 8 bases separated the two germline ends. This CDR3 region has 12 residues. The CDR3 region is CASSGGAYEQYF. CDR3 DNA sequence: TGCGCCAGCAGTGGGGGAGCCTACGAGCAGTACTTC.

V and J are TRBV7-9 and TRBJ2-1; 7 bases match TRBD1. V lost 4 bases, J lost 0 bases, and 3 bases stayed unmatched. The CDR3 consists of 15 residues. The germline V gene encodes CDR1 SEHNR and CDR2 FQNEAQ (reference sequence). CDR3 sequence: CASSSTGDSYNEQFF. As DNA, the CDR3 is TGTGCCAGCAGCTCAACAGGGGACTCCTACAATGAGCAGTTCTTC.

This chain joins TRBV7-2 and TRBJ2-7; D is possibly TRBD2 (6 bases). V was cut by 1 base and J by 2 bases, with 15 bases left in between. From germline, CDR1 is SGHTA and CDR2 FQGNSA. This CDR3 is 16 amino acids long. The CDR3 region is CASSLDRIGGTYEQYF. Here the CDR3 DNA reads TGTGCCAGCAGCTTAGATCGGATCGGGGGAACCTACGAGCAGTACTTC. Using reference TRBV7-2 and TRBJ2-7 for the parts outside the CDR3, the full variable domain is GAGVSQSPSNKVTEKGKDVELRCDPISGHTALYWYRQSLGQGLEFLIYFQGNSAPDKSGLPSDRFSAERTGGSVSTLTIQRTQQEDSAVYLCASSLDRIGGTYEQYFGPGTRLTVT.

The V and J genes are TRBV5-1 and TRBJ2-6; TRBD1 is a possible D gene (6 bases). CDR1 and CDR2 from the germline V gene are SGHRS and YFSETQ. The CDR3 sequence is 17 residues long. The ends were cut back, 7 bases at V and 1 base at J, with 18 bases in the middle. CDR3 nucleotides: TGCGCCAGCGGCCGCCAGGGGTTCGGGTCTGGGGCCAACGTCCTGACTTTC. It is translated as CASGRQGFGSGANVLTF.

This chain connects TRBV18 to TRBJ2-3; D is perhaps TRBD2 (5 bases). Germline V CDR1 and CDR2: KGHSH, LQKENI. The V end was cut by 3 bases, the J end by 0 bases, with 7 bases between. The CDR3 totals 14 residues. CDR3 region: CASSPDSSTDTQYF. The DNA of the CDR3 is TGTGCCAGCTCACCGGACTCTAGCACAGATACGCAGTATTTT.

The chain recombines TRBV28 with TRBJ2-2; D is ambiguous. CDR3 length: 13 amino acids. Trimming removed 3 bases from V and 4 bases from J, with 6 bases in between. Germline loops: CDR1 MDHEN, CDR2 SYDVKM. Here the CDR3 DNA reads TGTGCCAGCAGTTTTATTCGCACCGGGGAGCTGTTTTTT. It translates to CASSFIRTGELFF.

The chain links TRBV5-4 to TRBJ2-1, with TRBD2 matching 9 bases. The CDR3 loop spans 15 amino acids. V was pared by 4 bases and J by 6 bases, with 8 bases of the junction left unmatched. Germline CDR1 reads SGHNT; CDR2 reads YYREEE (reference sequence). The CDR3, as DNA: TGTGCCAGCAGCCCCGGGGTAGCGGGAGCCAATGAGCAGTTCTTC. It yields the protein CASSPGVAGANEQFF.